This TCR beta chain was profiled in a study of cytomegalovirus exposure and HLA in healthy donors. The length of the CDR3 is 13 residues. J lost 6 bases, V lost 4 bases, and 4 bases had no gene match. Germline CDR1 is MNHEY and CDR2 is SMNVEV (reference sequence). 13 Jbeta primers and 60 Vbeta primers were used for the PCR. Profiling relied on immunoSEQ multiplex PCR, and the TCRdb table lists in-frame clones only, not all of them. The sample records approximately 82,000 clones, 74% being singletons. Sequenced input: PBMCs. This clonotype was sampled from a woman aged 50 to 60 in good health and CMV-seropositive. The chain uses TRBV27 and TRBJ2-7; 9 bases match TRBD1. The CDR3 protein is CASSSGQGTEQYF. The CDR3 DNA is TGTGCCAGCAGTTCCGGACAGGGGACCGAGCAGTACTTC.